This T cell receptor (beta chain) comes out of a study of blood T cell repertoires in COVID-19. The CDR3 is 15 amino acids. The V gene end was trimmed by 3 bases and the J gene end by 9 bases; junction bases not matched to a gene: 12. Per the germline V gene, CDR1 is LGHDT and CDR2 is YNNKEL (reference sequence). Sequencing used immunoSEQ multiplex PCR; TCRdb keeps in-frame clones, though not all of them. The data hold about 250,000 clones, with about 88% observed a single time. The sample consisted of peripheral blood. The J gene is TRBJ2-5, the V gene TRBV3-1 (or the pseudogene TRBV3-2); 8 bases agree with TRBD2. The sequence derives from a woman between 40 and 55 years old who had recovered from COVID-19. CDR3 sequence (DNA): TGTGCCAGCAGCCAGGCGGGACTAGAGGGTGGGGCCCAGTACTTC. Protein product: CASSQAGLEGGAQYF.